What follows describes a single TCR beta chain. The entry originates in a study of blood T cell repertoires in COVID-19. At the level of the study: Donors in the United States, Italy and Spain gave samples during acute or convalescent COVID-19. T cells, B-cell-depleted T cells, or PBMCs supplied cDNA or gDNA.

This CDR3 comprises 13 residues. Germline V gives CDR1 MNHEY, CDR2 SMNVEV (reference sequence). Trimming cost V 3 bases and J 0 bases, with 3 bases left between them. Original data processing: Amplifying reference gene primers gave estimates of nucleated cell counts. Assay: immunoSEQ multiplex PCR; the TCRdb copy retains only in-frame clones and omits some. V, J and clone size are those of that table, while D and trimming were read from the DNA. The sample shows 25,000 to 35,000 clones, roughly 83% of them seen only once. J is TRBJ2-1 and V is TRBV27; D remains ambiguous. This sequence was found in an older man with active COVID-19. The sequenced material came from peripheral blood. The CDR3 sequence: CASSFSSYNEQFF. CDR3 nucleotide sequence: TGTGCCAGCAGTTTCAGCTCCTACAATGAGCAGTTCTTC.